This T cell receptor (beta chain) emerged from a study of blood T cell repertoires in COVID-19. For the study at large: Whether acute or convalescent, the COVID-19 samples came from the United States, Italy and Spain.

This clone was detected only once. The method was immunoSEQ multiplex PCR; TCRdb's version includes in-frame clones alone and lacks a portion of them. The sample carries about 99,000 clones, roughly 89% recorded once. Trimming left V 1 base short and J 8 bases short, with 4 bases between. The CDR3 totals 11 residues. Germline CDR1 is SGHDT and CDR2 is YYEEEE. The sample was peripheral blood. The V gene is TRBV5-6, the J gene TRBJ1-3; no definite D call. This TCR was recovered from a woman of 80 years or more in a cohort sampled during active COVID-19. CDR3 in DNA: TGTGCCAGCAGCTTGTCGGACACCATATATTTT. It encodes CASSLSDTIYF.